Reported below is one T cell receptor beta chain. No antigen is known for it. This entry is derived from a study of response to subunit inactivated influenza vaccine. Whole-study findings and limits: Authors suggested seasonal influenza vaccinations each recruit few new T cells.

MiXCR was run by TCRdb on the RT-PCR reads, yielding one entry per CDR3 protein. The sample shows more than 200,000 distinct CDR3 sequences, roughly an eighth of them seen only once. CDR1 is SGHRS and CDR2 is YFSETQ in the germline V gene. CDR3 size: 14 residues. V lost 0 bases to trimming and J lost 2 bases, with 7 bases between them. The chain links TRBV5-1 to TRBJ2-3; D remains ambiguous. The clonotype comes from a man aged 45-65 years who received an inactivated influenza vaccine. The starting material was non-naive T cells sorted from PBMCs, obtained roughly 2 weeks before vaccination. This chain's CDR3 is CASSLGFNTDTQYF. DNA for the CDR3: TGCGCCAGCAGCTTGGGTTTCAACACAGATACGCAGTATTTT.